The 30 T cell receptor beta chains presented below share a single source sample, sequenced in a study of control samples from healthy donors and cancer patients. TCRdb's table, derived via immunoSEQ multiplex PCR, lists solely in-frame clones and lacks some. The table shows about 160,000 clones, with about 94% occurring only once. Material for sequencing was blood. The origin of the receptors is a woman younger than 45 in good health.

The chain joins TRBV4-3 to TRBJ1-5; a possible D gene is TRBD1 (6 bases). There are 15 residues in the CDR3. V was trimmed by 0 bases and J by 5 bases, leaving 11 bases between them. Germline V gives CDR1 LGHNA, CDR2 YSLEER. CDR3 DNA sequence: TGCGCCAGCAGCCAAGAAACGACAGGACATCAGCCCCAGCATTTT. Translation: CASSQETTGHQPQHF.

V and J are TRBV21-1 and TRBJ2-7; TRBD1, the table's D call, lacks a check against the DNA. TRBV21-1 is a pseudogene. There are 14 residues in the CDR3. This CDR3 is CASSKGRRGGEQYF. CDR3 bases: TGTGCCAGCAGCAAAGGGCGCAGGGGCGGCGAGCAGTACTTC.

The CDR3 sequence is CASSSGTGGVNTEAFF. The CDR3 DNA reads as TGTGCCAGCAGTTCTGGGACAGGGGGCGTGAACACTGAAGCTTTCTTT. The chain joins TRBV6-5 to TRBJ1-1; 12 bases fit TRBD1. Germline assignment: CDR1 MNHEY and CDR2 SVGAGI. The CDR3 is made up of 16 amino acids. With V trimmed by 4 bases and J by 0 bases, 3 bases remained unmatched.

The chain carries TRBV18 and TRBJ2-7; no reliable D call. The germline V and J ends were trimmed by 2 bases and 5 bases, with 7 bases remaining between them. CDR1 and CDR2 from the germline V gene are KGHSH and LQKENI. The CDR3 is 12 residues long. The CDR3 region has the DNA TGTGCCAGCTCACCAAATTCAGACGAGCAGTACTTC. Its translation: CASSPNSDEQYF.

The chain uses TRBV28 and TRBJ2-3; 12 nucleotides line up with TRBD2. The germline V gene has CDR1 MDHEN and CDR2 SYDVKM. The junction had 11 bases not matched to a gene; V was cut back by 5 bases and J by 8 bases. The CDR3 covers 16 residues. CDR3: CASSRLGLAGFSTQYF. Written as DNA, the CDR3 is TGTGCCAGCAGTAGACTCGGACTAGCGGGATTTAGTACGCAGTATTTT.

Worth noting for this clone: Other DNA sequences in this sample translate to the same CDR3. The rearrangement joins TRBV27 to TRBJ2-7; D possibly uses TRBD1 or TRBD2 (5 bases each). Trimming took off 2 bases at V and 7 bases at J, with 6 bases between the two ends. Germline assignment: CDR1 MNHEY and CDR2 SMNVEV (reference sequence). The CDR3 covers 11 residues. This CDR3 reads CASSLGGEQYF. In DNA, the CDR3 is TGTGCCAGCAGTTTAGGGGGAGAGCAGTACTTC.

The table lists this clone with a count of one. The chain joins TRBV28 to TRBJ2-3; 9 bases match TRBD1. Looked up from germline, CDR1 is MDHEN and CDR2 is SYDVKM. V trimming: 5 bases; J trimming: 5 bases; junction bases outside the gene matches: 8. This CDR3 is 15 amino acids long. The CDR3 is CASSGYRGPGDTQYF. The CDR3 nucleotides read TGTGCCAGCAGTGGTTACAGGGGGCCGGGAGATACGCAGTATTTT.

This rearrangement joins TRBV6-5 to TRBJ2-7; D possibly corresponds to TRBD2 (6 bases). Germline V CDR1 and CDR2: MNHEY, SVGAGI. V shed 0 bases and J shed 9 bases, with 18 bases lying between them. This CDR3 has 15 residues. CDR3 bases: TGTGCCAGCAGTTACTCGAATATCGGGGGTGACGGGCAGTACTTC. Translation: CASSYSNIGGDGQYF.

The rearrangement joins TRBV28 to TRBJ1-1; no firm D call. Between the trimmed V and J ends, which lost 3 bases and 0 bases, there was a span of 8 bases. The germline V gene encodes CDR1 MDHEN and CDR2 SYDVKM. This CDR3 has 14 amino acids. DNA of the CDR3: TGTGCCAGCAGTTTCGCGGTTATGAACACTGAAGCTTTCTTT. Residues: CASSFAVMNTEAFF.

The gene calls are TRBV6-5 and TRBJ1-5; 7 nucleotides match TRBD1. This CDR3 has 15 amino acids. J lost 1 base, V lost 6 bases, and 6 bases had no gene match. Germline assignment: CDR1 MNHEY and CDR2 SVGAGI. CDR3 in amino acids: CASSTIQGSNQPQHF. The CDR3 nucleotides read TGTGCCAGCAGCACCATACAGGGGAGCAATCAGCCCCAGCATTTT.

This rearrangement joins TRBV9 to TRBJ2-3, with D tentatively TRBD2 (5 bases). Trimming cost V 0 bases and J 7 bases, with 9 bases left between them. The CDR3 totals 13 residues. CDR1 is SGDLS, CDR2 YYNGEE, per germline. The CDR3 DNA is TGTGCCAGCAGCGTAGGAGACGGGAATACGCAGTATTTT. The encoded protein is CASSVGDGNTQYF.

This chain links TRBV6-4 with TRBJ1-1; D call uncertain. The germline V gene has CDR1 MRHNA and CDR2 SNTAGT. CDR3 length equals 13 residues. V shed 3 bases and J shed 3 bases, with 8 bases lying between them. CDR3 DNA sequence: TGTGCCAGCAGTGAAACCTTTCACACTGAAGCTTTCTTT. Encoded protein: CASSETFHTEAFF.

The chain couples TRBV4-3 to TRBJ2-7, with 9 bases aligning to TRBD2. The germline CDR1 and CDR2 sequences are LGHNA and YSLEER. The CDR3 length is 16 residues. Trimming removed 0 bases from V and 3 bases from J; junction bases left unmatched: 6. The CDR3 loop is CASSQEELAGLYEQYF. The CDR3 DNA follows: TGCGCCAGCAGCCAAGAGGAACTAGCGGGCCTCTACGAGCAGTACTTC.

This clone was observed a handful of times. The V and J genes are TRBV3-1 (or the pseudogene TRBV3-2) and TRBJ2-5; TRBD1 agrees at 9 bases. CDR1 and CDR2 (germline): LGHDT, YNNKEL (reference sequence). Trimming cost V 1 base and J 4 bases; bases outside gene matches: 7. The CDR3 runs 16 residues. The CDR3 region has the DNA TGTGCCAGCAGCCAAGCGGGACAGGGAGAGTCAGAGACCCAGTACTTC. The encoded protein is CASSQAGQGESETQYF.

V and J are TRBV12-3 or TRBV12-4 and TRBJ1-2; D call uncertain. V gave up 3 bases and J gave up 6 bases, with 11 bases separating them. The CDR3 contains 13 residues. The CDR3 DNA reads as TGTGCCAGCAGTTTTTTCGGACGGAATGGCTACACCTTC. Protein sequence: CASSFFGRNGYTF.

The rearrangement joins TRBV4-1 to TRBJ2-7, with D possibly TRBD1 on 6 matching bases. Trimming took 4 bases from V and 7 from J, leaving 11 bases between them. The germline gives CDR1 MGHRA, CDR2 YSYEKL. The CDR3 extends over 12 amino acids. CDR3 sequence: CASSPTGWEQYF. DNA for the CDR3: TGCGCCAGCAGCCCTACAGGGTGGGAGCAGTACTTC.

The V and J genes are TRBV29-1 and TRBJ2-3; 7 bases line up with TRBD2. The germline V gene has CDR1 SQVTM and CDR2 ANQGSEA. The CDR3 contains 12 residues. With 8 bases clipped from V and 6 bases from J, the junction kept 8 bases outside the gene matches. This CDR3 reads CSFRGSPDTQYF. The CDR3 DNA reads TGCAGCTTCCGCGGGAGTCCCGATACGCAGTATTTT.

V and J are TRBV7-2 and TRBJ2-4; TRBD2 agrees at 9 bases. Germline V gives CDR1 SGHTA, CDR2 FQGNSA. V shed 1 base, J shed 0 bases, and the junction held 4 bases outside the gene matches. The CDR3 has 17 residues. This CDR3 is CASSLVASGTAKNIQYF. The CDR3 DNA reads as TGTGCCAGCAGCTTAGTAGCTAGCGGGACAGCCAAAAACATTCAGTACTTC.

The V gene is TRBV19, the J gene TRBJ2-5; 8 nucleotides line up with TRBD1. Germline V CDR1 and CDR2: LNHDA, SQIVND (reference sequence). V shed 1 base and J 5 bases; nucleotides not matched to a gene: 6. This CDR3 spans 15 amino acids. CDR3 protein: CASSIATRGLETQYF. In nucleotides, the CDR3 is TGTGCCAGTAGTATAGCTACCAGGGGGCTGGAGACCCAGTACTTC.

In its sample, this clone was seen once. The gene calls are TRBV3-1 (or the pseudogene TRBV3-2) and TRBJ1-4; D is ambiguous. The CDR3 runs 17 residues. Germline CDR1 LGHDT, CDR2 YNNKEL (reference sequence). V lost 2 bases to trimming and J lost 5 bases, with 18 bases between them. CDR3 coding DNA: TGTGCCAGCAGCCAACCGCAAGGCACAGCCCAGAATGAAAAACTGTTTTTT. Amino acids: CASSQPQGTAQNEKLFF.

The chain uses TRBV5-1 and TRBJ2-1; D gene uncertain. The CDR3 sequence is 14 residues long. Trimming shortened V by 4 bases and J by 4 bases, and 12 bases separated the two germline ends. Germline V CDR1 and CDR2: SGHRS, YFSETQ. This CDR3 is CASSPMTPYNEQFF. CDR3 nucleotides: TGCGCCAGCAGCCCGATGACCCCGTACAATGAGCAGTTCTTC. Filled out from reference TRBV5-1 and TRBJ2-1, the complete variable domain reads KAGVTQTPRYLIKTRGQQVTLSCSPISGHRSVSWYQQTPGQGLQFLFEYFSETQRNKGNFPGRFSGRQFSNSRSEMNVSTLELGDSALYLCASSPMTPYNEQFFGPGTRLTVL.

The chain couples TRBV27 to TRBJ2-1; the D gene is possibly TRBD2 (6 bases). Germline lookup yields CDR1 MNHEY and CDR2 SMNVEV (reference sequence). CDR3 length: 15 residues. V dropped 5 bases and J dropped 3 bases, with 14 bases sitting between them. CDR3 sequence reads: CASSPTSQIYNEQFF. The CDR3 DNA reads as TGTGCCAGCAGTCCCACTAGCCAGATCTACAATGAGCAGTTCTTC.

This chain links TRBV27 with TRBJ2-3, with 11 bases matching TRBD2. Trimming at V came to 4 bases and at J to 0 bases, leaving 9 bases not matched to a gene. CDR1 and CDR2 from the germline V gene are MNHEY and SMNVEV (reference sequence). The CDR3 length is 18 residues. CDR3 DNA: TGTGCCAGCAGTTCAACCCTACGGACTAGCGGGAGCACAGATACGCAGTATTTT. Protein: CASSSTLRTSGSTDTQYF.

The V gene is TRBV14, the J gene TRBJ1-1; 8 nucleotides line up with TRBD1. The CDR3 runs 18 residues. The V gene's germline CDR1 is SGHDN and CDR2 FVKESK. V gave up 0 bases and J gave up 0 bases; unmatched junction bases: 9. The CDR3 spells CASSQDLGTGRMNTEAFF. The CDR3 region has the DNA TGTGCCAGCAGCCAAGATTTGGGGACAGGTAGGATGAACACTGAAGCTTTCTTT.

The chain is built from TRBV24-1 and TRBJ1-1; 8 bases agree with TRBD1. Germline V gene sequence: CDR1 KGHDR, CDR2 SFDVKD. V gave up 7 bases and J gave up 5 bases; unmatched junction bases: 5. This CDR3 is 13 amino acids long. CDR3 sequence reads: CATSGQGYTEAFF. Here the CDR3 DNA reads TGTGCCACCAGCGGACAGGGCTATACTGAAGCTTTCTTT.

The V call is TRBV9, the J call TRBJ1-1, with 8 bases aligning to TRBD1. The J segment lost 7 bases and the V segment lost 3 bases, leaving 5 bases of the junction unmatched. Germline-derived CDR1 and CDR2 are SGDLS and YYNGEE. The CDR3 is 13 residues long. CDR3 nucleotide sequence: TGTGCCAGCAGCGCCGGGACAGGCCGTGAAGCTTTCTTT. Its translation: CASSAGTGREAFF.

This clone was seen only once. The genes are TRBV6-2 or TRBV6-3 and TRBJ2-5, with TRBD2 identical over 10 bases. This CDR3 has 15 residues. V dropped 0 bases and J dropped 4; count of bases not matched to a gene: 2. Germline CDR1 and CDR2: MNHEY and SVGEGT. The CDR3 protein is CASSYSSGRGETQYF. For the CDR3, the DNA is TGTGCCAGCAGTTACTCAAGCGGGAGGGGAGAGACCCAGTACTTC.

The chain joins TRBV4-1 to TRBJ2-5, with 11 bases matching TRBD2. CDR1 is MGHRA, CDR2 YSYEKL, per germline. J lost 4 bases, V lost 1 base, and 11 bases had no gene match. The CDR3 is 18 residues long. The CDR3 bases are TGCGCCAGCAGCCAAGGGCCGCTAGCGGGAGGCCAGAGAGAGACCCAGTACTTC. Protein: CASSQGPLAGGQRETQYF.

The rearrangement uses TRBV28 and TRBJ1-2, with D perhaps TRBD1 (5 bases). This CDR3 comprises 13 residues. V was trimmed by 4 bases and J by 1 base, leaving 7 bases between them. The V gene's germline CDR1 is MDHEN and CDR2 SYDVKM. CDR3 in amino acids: CASSSDSNYGYTF. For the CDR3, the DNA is TGTGCCAGCAGTTCCGACAGTAACTATGGCTACACCTTC.

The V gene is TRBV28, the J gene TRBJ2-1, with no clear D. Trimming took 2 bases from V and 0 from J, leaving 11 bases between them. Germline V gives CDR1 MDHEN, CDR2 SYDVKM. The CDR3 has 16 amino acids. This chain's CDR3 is CASSLAGFSSYNEQFF. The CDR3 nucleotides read TGTGCCAGCAGTTTAGCAGGTTTCAGCTCCTACAATGAGCAGTTCTTC.